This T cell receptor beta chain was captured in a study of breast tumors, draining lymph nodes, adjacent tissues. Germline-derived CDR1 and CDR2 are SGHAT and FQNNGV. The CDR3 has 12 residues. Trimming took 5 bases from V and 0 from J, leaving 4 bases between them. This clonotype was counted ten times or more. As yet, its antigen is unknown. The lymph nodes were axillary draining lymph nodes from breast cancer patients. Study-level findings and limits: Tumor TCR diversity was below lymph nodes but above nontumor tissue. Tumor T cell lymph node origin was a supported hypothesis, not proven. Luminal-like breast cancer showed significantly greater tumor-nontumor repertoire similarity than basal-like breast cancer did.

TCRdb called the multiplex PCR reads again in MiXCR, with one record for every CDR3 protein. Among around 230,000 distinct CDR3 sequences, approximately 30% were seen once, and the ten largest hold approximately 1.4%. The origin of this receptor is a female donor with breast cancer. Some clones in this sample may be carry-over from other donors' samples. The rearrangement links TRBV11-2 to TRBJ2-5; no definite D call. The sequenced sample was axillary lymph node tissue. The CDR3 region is CASSKYQETQYF. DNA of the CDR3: TGTGCCAGCAGCAAGTACCAAGAGACCCAGTACTTC.